Described below is a single T cell receptor (beta chain) sequence and its context. The source of the sample is a study of PD-1 blockade in classical Hodgkin lymphoma. Time point reported: cycle 4 day 1 (C4D1), after more than five weeks of nivolumab. All patients relapsed after autologous stem cell transplantation, and brentuximab vedotin exposure varied. Clones were sequenced by immunoSEQ multiplex PCR, and TCRdb holds only the in-frame ones, with some missing. The table has 100,000 to 120,000 clones, roughly nine tenths seen once. From germline, CDR1 is MNHEY and CDR2 SVGAGI. Trimming stripped 8 bases from V and 0 bases from J, with 10 bases between. The CDR3 runs 13 residues.

Sequencing used peripheral blood mononuclear cells (PBMCs), obtained before the fourth cycle of nivolumab. V and J are TRBV6-5 and TRBJ2-5, with a weak D call TRBD2 (6 bases). The source is a human donor with classical Hodgkin lymphoma. CDR3 DNA sequence: TGTGCCAGCGGATCTAGCGACCAAGAGACCCAGTACTTC. It codes for CASGSSDQETQYF.